The 25 T cell receptor beta chains below were found in one sample sequenced in a study of beta chain features in type 1 diabetes. Investigators reverse transcribed all isolated RNA, so they sequenced expressed TCRB transcripts. Assay used: immunoSEQ multiplex PCR; TCRdb lists only in-frame clones, some missing. The data show some 900,000 clones, with about a sixth seen just once and 0.02% to 0.025% held by the top ten. The sequenced sample was naive CD4+ T cells from blood. The receptors were gathered from a woman aged 18-29 years in good health.

The chain recombines TRBV28 with TRBJ2-7; TRBD2 aligns across 9 bases. The CDR3 extends over 18 amino acids. The V gene end was trimmed by 2 bases and the J gene end by 1 base; junction bases not matched to a gene: 12. Germline V CDR1 and CDR2: MDHEN, SYDVKM. The CDR3 DNA follows: TGTGCCAGCAGTTTACGCCTGGGTAGCGGGAGTTTATCCTACGAGCAGTACTTC. It encodes CASSLRLGSGSLSYEQYF.

The gene calls are TRBV4-2 and TRBJ2-5; 13 bases are shared with TRBD2. This CDR3 spans 15 amino acids. V lost 9 bases, J lost 5 bases, and 9 bases stayed unmatched. Germline lookup yields CDR1 LGHNA and CDR2 YNFKEQ. The CDR3 nucleotides read TGTGCCAGGACCCCCGGGACTAGCGGGACTGAGACCCAGTACTTC. Translation gives CARTPGTSGTETQYF.

This clone was seen a few times. The chain couples TRBV7-9 to TRBJ2-7; perhaps TRBD2 as D (5 bases). The length of the CDR3 is 14 residues. The V gene's germline CDR1 is SEHNR and CDR2 FQNEAQ (reference sequence). V shed 5 bases and J shed 1 base, with 12 bases lying between them. The CDR3 sequence is CASSEGGISYEQYF. The CDR3, as DNA: TGTGCCAGCAGCGAGGGTGGGATTTCCTACGAGCAGTACTTC.

In its sample, this clone was seen a few times. The V call is TRBV27, the J call TRBJ1-2; possibly TRBD1 for D (6 bases). Per the germline V gene, CDR1 is MNHEY and CDR2 is SMNVEV (reference sequence). The V gene lost 6 bases and the J gene lost 8 bases, with 19 bases spanning the gap. The CDR3 totals 14 residues. CDR3 sequence (DNA): TGTGCCAGCAGGGTGCCGGGCCAAGGGGGAGGCTACACCTTC. Translated: CASRVPGQGGGYTF.

This clone was seen a handful of times. V gene TRBV7-8 combines with J gene TRBJ2-2, with a possible D match to TRBD1 (5 bases). Germline lookup yields CDR1 SGHVS and CDR2 FQNEAQ. V was cut by 0 bases and J by 3 bases, with 14 bases left in between. This CDR3 is built from 17 residues. The CDR3 nucleotides read TGTGCCAGCAGCTTAGCGTGGGGCCCAAAGGACACCGGGGAGCTGTTTTTT. It specifies CASSLAWGPKDTGELFF.

The chain joins TRBV28 to TRBJ2-7, with 7 nucleotides matching TRBD2. Per the germline V gene, CDR1 is MDHEN and CDR2 is SYDVKM. The CDR3 sequence is 13 residues long. The ends lost 5 bases at V and 3 bases at J; junction bases unmatched: 4. CDR3 amino acids: CASSSSGFYEQYF. The DNA for the CDR3 is TGTGCCAGCAGTAGTAGCGGGTTCTACGAGCAGTACTTC. Combining the CDR3 with reference TRBV28 and TRBJ2-7 gives the whole variable domain DVKVTQSSRYLVKRTGEKVFLECVQDMDHENMFWYRQDPGLGLRLIYFSYDVKMKEKGDIPEGYSVSREKKERFSLILESASTNQTSMYLCASSSSGFYEQYFGPGTRLTVT.

The V gene is TRBV6-5, the J gene TRBJ2-2, with TRBD2 identical over 9 bases. CDR1 is MNHEY and CDR2 is SVGAGI in the germline V gene. Trimming removed 4 bases from V and 1 base from J; junction bases left unmatched: 4. The CDR3 consists of 16 residues. CDR3 sequence: CASSSVAGVNTGELFF. Here the CDR3 DNA reads TGTGCCAGCAGTTCGGTAGCGGGAGTGAACACCGGGGAGCTGTTTTTT.

The CDR3: CASSPLGLAYEQYF. Written as DNA, the CDR3 is TGTGCCAGCTCACCGCTCGGACTAGCCTACGAGCAGTACTTC. This chain uses TRBV18 with TRBJ2-7; 7 nucleotides line up with TRBD2. J was trimmed by 2 bases and V by 3 bases; bases with no gene match: 4. CDR1 and CDR2 (germline): KGHSH, LQKENI. The CDR3 contains 14 residues.

This clone was seen a handful of times. The chain recombines TRBV6-5 with TRBJ2-6, with D unclear. The germline CDR1 and CDR2 sequences are MNHEY and SVGAGI. The CDR3 sequence is 15 residues long. V lost 3 bases and J 4 bases, leaving 10 bases between the germline ends. This chain's CDR3 is CASSYTRIGANVLTF. CDR3 coding DNA: TGTGCCAGCAGTTATACCCGGATCGGGGCCAACGTCCTGACTTTC.

The chain joins TRBV7-8 to TRBJ1-2; D remains unclear. CDR3 size: 14 residues. CDR1 and CDR2 from the germline V gene are SGHVS and FQNEAQ. V lost 5 bases and J 5 bases, leaving 15 bases between the germline ends. DNA of the CDR3: TGTGCCAGCAGCCCCCGGCCGGGTCCATATGGCTACACCTTC. Protein product: CASSPRPGPYGYTF.

This clone was recorded a few times. The chain recombines TRBV10-3 with TRBJ2-5; 9 bases are shared with TRBD2. Germline values: CDR1 ENHRY, CDR2 SYGVKD. CDR3 length equals 15 residues. The V segment lost 3 bases and the J segment 7 bases; nucleotides outside the gene matches: 9. The CDR3 sequence: CAISDGTSSWGTQYF. CDR3 nucleotide sequence: TGTGCCATCAGTGACGGGACTAGCTCCTGGGGGACCCAGTACTTC.

The rearrangement links TRBV7-2 to TRBJ1-5; D gene unclear. Germline V gives CDR1 SGHTA, CDR2 FQGNSA. This CDR3 comprises 14 residues. Trimming pared 1 base from V and 5 bases from J, leaving 9 bases between. The chain's CDR3 is CASSLGIVYQPQHF. The CDR3 region has the DNA TGTGCCAGCAGCTTAGGAATCGTTTATCAGCCCCAGCATTTT. The variable domain in full, completed from reference TRBV7-2 and TRBJ1-5, reads GAGVSQSPSNKVTEKGKDVELRCDPISGHTALYWYRQSLGQGLEFLIYFQGNSAPDKSGLPSDRFSAERTGGSVSTLTIQRTQQEDSAVYLCASSLGIVYQPQHFGDGTRLSIL.

This clone has only a few counts. The chain uses TRBV6-6 and TRBJ1-1; D possibly corresponds to TRBD1 (5 bases). The V gene lost 6 bases and the J gene lost 5 bases, with 13 bases spanning the gap. The germline gives CDR1 MNHNY, CDR2 SVGAGI (reference sequence). This CDR3 contains 13 residues. As DNA, the CDR3 is TGTGCCAGCAGATCGCCCGGGGGGACTGAAGCTTTCTTT. Translating gives CASRSPGGTEAFF.

This rearrangement joins TRBV7-9 to TRBJ2-5; 10 positions agree with TRBD1. Losses at the gene ends were 3 bases for V and 5 bases for J; bases not matched to a gene: 6. The CDR3 spans 15 residues. Germline CDR1 SEHNR, CDR2 FQNEAQ (reference sequence). The CDR3 DNA reads as TGTGCCAGCAGCTTGGGACAGGGGTTCCGTGAGACCCAGTACTTC. Protein sequence: CASSLGQGFRETQYF. Using reference TRBV7-9 and TRBJ2-5 for the parts outside the CDR3, the full variable domain is DTGVSQNPRHKITKRGQNVTFRCDPISEHNRLYWYRQTLGQGPEFLTYFQNEAQLEKSRLLSDRFSAERPKGSFSTLEIQRTEQGDSAMYLCASSLGQGFRETQYFGPGTRLLVL.

To note about this clone: A much more abundant neighbour one base away suggests this may be a read error. V and J are TRBV7-2 and TRBJ2-1; TRBD2 might be the D (5 bases). Germline lookup yields CDR1 SGHTA and CDR2 FQGNSA. The CDR3 has 14 amino acids. V was clipped by 3 bases and J by 0 bases, with 6 bases between them. CDR3: CASSFTSSYNEQFF. The DNA of the CDR3 is TGTGCCAGCAGCTTTACTAGCTCCTACAATGAGCAGTTCTTC.

This chain's CDR3 is CASREFRDIHQPQHF. CDR3 DNA sequence: TGTGCCAGCAGGGAATTCCGGGACATCCATCAGCCCCAGCATTTT. The rearrangement uses TRBV11-1 and TRBJ1-5; TRBD1 is a possible D gene (6 bases). Germline values: CDR1 SGHAT, CDR2 FQDESV (reference sequence). This CDR3 has 15 residues. Deletions cut 6 bases from V and 5 bases from J, with 17 bases between.

The chain couples TRBV15 to TRBJ2-1; 8 bases fit TRBD1. J was trimmed by 9 bases and V by 0 bases; bases with no gene match: 7. Germline loops: CDR1 LNHNV, CDR2 YYDKDF (reference sequence). The CDR3 is 15 amino acids. This chain's CDR3 is CATSRDRLRGREQFF. The CDR3 coding sequence is TGTGCCACCAGCAGAGATCGACTCAGGGGGCGTGAGCAGTTCTTC.

This sequence joins TRBV5-1 and TRBJ2-7; 10 bases map to TRBD1. The CDR3 has 18 amino acids. V was clipped by 4 bases and J by 5 bases; unmatched bases: 18. CDR1 and CDR2 (germline): SGHRS, YFSETQ. In DNA form, the CDR3 reads TGCGCCAGCAGCCCCGGACAGGGGGAAGCTAGCCTGAGAAACGAGCAGTACTTC. Translated: CASSPGQGEASLRNEQYF. Full variable domain (missing parts from reference TRBV5-1 and TRBJ2-7): KAGVTQTPRYLIKTRGQQVTLSCSPISGHRSVSWYQQTPGQGLQFLFEYFSETQRNKGNFPGRFSGRQFSNSRSEMNVSTLELGDSALYLCASSPGQGEASLRNEQYFGPGTRLTVT.

The V and J genes are TRBV16 and TRBJ2-7; D remains unclear. The germline V gene encodes CDR1 KGHSY and CDR2 FQNENV. The CDR3 loop spans 14 amino acids. Trimming stripped 0 bases from V and 7 bases from J, with 13 bases between. Here the CDR3 reads CASSQSGNSIEQYF. The CDR3 DNA reads as TGTGCCAGCAGCCAATCGGGGAACTCCATTGAGCAGTACTTC.

This clone was picked up a small number of times. The chain has TRBV7-9 and TRBJ2-7, with D possibly being TRBD1 (5 bases). CDR1 is SEHNR and CDR2 is FQNEAQ in the germline V gene (reference sequence). The CDR3 contains 15 residues. V dropped 0 bases and J dropped 6 bases, with 15 bases sitting between them. CDR3: CASSLARAGAPEQYF. CDR3 DNA sequence: TGTGCCAGCAGCTTAGCCCGGGCTGGGGCTCCCGAGCAGTACTTC. Full variable domain (rest looked up from reference TRBV7-9 and TRBJ2-7): DTGVSQNPRHKITKRGQNVTFRCDPISEHNRLYWYRQTLGQGPEFLTYFQNEAQLEKSRLLSDRFSAERPKGSFSTLEIQRTEQGDSAMYLCASSLARAGAPEQYFGPGTRLTVT.

This chain connects TRBV4-2 to TRBJ2-7; no clear D. The germline gives CDR1 LGHNA, CDR2 YNFKEQ. Trimming took 0 bases from V and 5 from J, leaving 8 bases between them. This CDR3 contains 13 residues. CDR3 nucleotide sequence: TGTGCCAGCAGCCAAGATTTCGCCAACGAGCAGTACTTC. Amino acid sequence: CASSQDFANEQYF.

The CDR3 DNA reads TGTGCCAGCAGCCAAGGCCCGCACTACCGGTATGAGCAGTTCTTC. Translation: CASSQGPHYRYEQFF. V usage is TRBV14 and J usage is TRBJ2-1; D is ambiguous. The CDR3 extends over 15 amino acids. V lost 1 base, J lost 8 bases, and 15 bases lay in between. In germline, CDR1 is SGHDN, CDR2 FVKESK.

V gene TRBV9 combines with J gene TRBJ2-7, with D perhaps TRBD1 (5 bases). Trimming removed 4 bases from V and 3 bases from J, with 11 bases in between. The CDR3 loop spans 13 amino acids. CDR1 and CDR2 (germline): SGDLS, YYNGEE. CDR3 in DNA: TGTGCCAGCAGCTCAGGACACAACTACGAGCAGTACTTC. Translating it yields CASSSGHNYEQYF.

This clone was seen a handful of times. This chain joins TRBV11-2 and TRBJ2-3; D uncertain. Germline V gene lookup returns CDR1 SGHAT and CDR2 FQNNGV. V lost 5 bases and J 2 bases, leaving 5 bases between the germline ends. This CDR3 contains 12 residues. The CDR3 bases are TGTGCCAGCAGCCCGAACACAGATACGCAGTATTTT. Translation: CASSPNTDTQYF.

The table lists this clone with a few counts. The chain joins TRBV11-2 to TRBJ2-3; TRBD2 matches at 8 bases. Trimming cost V 3 bases and J 5 bases; bases outside gene matches: 13. This CDR3 region has 17 residues. Germline V CDR1 and CDR2: SGHAT, FQNNGV. The CDR3 DNA sequence: TGTGCCAGCAGCTTCCTCACGGGGGGGCGGAATAGAGATACGCAGTATTTT. Translation: CASSFLTGGRNRDTQYF.